This is a list of T cell receptor beta chains from one sample in a study of blood T cell repertoires in COVID-19. Clones were sequenced by immunoSEQ multiplex PCR, and TCRdb holds only the in-frame ones, with some missing. The profile shows 200,000 to 250,000 clones, roughly four fifths of them singletons. Sequences were obtained from PBMCs or T cells enriched from blood (not recorded which). The source of these receptors is a man between 60 and 75 years old who had recovered from COVID-19. CDR3s include the opening cysteine and the closing phenylalanine or tryptophan. D genes are given only for firm matches. Clone size is shown for a subset of rows, as once, few, many or a class of expanded clone.

cdr3_aa: CASSVGDSRYEQYF; cdr3_nt: TGCGCCAGCAGCGTGGGGGACAGTAGGTACGAGCAGTACTTC; d_call: TRBD1; j_call: TRBJ2-7; v_call: TRBV5-1; clone_size: .
cdr3_aa: CASSLLGYGEQYF; cdr3_nt: TGTGCCAGCAGTTTATTAGGTTACGGGGAGCAGTACTTC; d_call: .; j_call: TRBJ2-7; v_call: TRBV12-3/TRBV12-4; clone_size: .
cdr3_aa: CASSPTFQGDYEQYF; cdr3_nt: TGTGCCAGCAGCCCGACCTTTCAGGGGGACTACGAGCAGTACTTC; d_call: TRBD1; j_call: TRBJ2-7; v_call: TRBV6-5; clone_size: once
cdr3_aa: CASGLSLLDSFQMNTEAFF; cdr3_nt: TGTGCTAGTGGTTTGAGCCTCCTGGACAGCTTCCAAATGAACACTGAAGCTTTCTTT; d_call: .; j_call: TRBJ1-1; v_call: TRBV12-5; clone_size: .
cdr3_aa: CASSHETSGETDTQYF; cdr3_nt: TGTGCCAGCAGCCATGAAACTAGCGGGGAAACAGATACGCAGTATTTT; d_call: TRBD2; j_call: TRBJ2-3; v_call: TRBV4-2; clone_size: .
cdr3_aa: CASSIQTGEVYNEQFF; cdr3_nt: TGTGCCAGCAGCATCCAGACAGGGGAAGTCTACAATGAGCAGTTCTTC; d_call: TRBD1; j_call: TRBJ2-1; v_call: TRBV7-3; clone_size: .
cdr3_aa: CASSPTTASGTQYF; cdr3_nt: TGTGCCAGCAGCCCCACTACCGCCTCTGGGACCCAGTACTTC; d_call: .; j_call: TRBJ2-5; v_call: TRBV7-2; clone_size: .
cdr3_aa: CASSLVVGSYNEQFF; cdr3_nt: TGCGCCAGCAGCCTCGTAGTTGGTTCCTACAATGAGCAGTTCTTC; d_call: .; j_call: TRBJ2-1; v_call: TRBV5-1; clone_size: .
cdr3_aa: CASSLSGIYEQYF; cdr3_nt: TGTGCCAGCAGCTTATCAGGGATCTACGAGCAGTACTTC; d_call: .; j_call: TRBJ2-7; v_call: TRBV11-1; clone_size: few
cdr3_aa: CASSYTSPGPPWEQYF; cdr3_nt: TGTGCCAGTAGTTACACGTCTCCGGGTCCCCCGTGGGAGCAGTACTTC; d_call: .; j_call: TRBJ2-7; v_call: TRBV19; clone_size: .
cdr3_aa: CASSERLAGNTDTQYF; cdr3_nt: TGTGCCAGCAGCGAAAGACTAGCGGGGAACACAGATACGCAGTATTTT; d_call: TRBD2; j_call: TRBJ2-3; v_call: TRBV5-4; clone_size: .
cdr3_aa: CASWQGLTGELFF; cdr3_nt: TGTGCCAGCTGGCAGGGCCTAACCGGGGAGCTGTTTTTT; d_call: .; j_call: TRBJ2-2; v_call: TRBV27; clone_size: .
cdr3_aa: CASSQMFNMNTEAFF; cdr3_nt: TGCGCCAGCAGCCAGATGTTTAACATGAACACTGAAGCTTTCTTT; d_call: .; j_call: TRBJ1-1; v_call: TRBV4-3; clone_size: .
cdr3_aa: CASSFSQGRWAKNIQYF; cdr3_nt: TGTGCCAGCAGCTTTTCTCAGGGCCGTTGGGCCAAAAACATTCAGTACTTC; d_call: .; j_call: TRBJ2-4; v_call: TRBV7-2; clone_size: .
cdr3_aa: CASSFQDRAGYTF; cdr3_nt: TGTGCCAGCAGCTTCCAGGACAGGGCTGGCTACACCTTC; d_call: .; j_call: TRBJ1-2; v_call: TRBV21-1; clone_size: .
cdr3_aa: CASSLSGDTEAFF; cdr3_nt: TGTGCCAGCAGTTTATCAGGAGATACTGAAGCTTTCTTT; d_call: .; j_call: TRBJ1-1; v_call: TRBV27; clone_size: .
cdr3_aa: CASSILGPNYGYTF; cdr3_nt: TGTGCCAGTAGTATCCTCGGTCCTAACTATGGCTACACCTTC; d_call: .; j_call: TRBJ1-2; v_call: TRBV19; clone_size: .
cdr3_aa: CASSLRTSGHNEQFF; cdr3_nt: TGTGCCAGCAGCTTGCGGACTAGCGGCCACAATGAGCAGTTCTTC; d_call: TRBD2; j_call: TRBJ2-1; v_call: TRBV5-4; clone_size: .